A single sample is the source of the 27 T cell receptor beta chains below, sequenced in a study of cytomegalovirus exposure and HLA in healthy donors. Both 60 Vbeta primers and 13 Jbeta primers went into the PCR. Profiled with immunoSEQ multiplex PCR; TCRdb holds only in-frame clones, not every one. The sample lists under 150,000 clones, roughly 80% occurring once. Sequences were obtained from PBMCs. The receptor set was obtained from a man aged 25 to 40 in good health and CMV-seronegative.

The J gene is TRBJ2-5, the V gene TRBV11-2; 13 bases match TRBD2. Per germline, CDR1 SGHAT and CDR2 FQNNGV. The CDR3 has 16 amino acids. The J segment lost 5 bases and the V segment lost 7 bases, leaving 10 bases of the junction unmatched. CDR3 region: CASTIRLAGGRETQYF. CDR3 nucleotide sequence: TGTGCCAGCACAATCCGACTAGCGGGGGGACGGGAGACCCAGTACTTC.

J is TRBJ1-3 and V is TRBV11-2; 9 nucleotides line up with TRBD1. Germline V gene sequence: CDR1 SGHAT, CDR2 FQNNGV. The CDR3 extends over 14 amino acids. V shed 6 bases and J 4 bases; nucleotides not matched to a gene: 4. The CDR3 spells CASRRDREGNTIYF. Written as DNA, the CDR3 is TGTGCCAGCAGGAGGGACAGGGAAGGAAACACCATATATTTT.

The chain combines TRBV29-1 with TRBJ1-5, with D possibly TRBD1 on 6 matching bases. The CDR3 extends over 13 amino acids. Germline lookup yields CDR1 SQVTM and CDR2 ANQGSEA. Trimming took 6 bases from V and 0 from J, leaving 9 bases between them. Here the CDR3 DNA reads TGCAGCGTCAAGGGGGATAGCAATCAGCCCCAGCATTTT. Its translation is CSVKGDSNQPQHF. Using reference TRBV29-1 and TRBJ1-5 for the parts outside the CDR3, the full variable domain is SAVISQKPSRDICQRGTSLTIQCQVDSQVTMMFWYRQQPGQSLTLIATANQGSEATYESGFVIDKFPISRPNLTFSTLTVSNMSPEDSSIYLCSVKGDSNQPQHFGDGTRLSIL.

Concerning this clone itself: At one end the junction does not follow the germline gene, possibly because of a read error. The same CDR3 can be traced to other DNA sequences in this sample. V gene TRBV7-6 combines with J gene TRBJ1-2; 7 bases match TRBD1. CDR1 and CDR2 (germline): SGHVS, FNYEAQ. CDR3 size: 14 residues. For the CDR3, the DNA is TGCGCCAGCAGCCAACTAGGGGGCAACTATGGCTACACCTTC. This translates into CASSQLGGNYGYTF.

This chain connects TRBV5-4 to TRBJ2-7; TRBD2 might be the D (5 bases). The V end lost 2 bases, the J end lost 5 bases, and 17 bases lay between the germline ends. CDR3 length equals 15 residues. Germline V gene data show CDR1 as SGHNT and CDR2 as YYREEE (reference sequence). This CDR3 reads CASSFLDAGEDEQYF. The CDR3 region has the DNA TGTGCCAGCAGCTTCCTAGACGCGGGTGAAGACGAGCAGTACTTC.

This sequence joins TRBV7-3 and TRBJ2-3, with D perhaps TRBD2 (5 bases). The germline V and J ends were trimmed by 5 bases and 2 bases, with 14 bases remaining between them. Germline assignment: CDR1 SGHTA and CDR2 FQGTGA. This CDR3 spans 15 amino acids. The CDR3 reads CASSPRALFTDTQYF. The CDR3 region has the DNA TGTGCCAGCAGCCCGAGGGCACTTTTCACAGATACGCAGTATTTT.

This clone showed up just a few times. The chain employs TRBV2 and TRBJ2-5, with TRBD2 identical over 10 bases. From germline, CDR1 is SNHLY and CDR2 FYNNEI. V was pared by 2 bases and J by 5 bases, with 5 bases of the junction left unmatched. CDR3 length: 15 amino acids. In DNA form, the CDR3 reads TGTGCCAGCAGTGAAACTAGCGGGATCGGGGAGACCCAGTACTTC. It specifies CASSETSGIGETQYF. Full variable domain (missing parts from reference TRBV2 and TRBJ2-5): EPEVTQTPSHQVTQMGQEVILRCVPISNHLYFYWYRQILGQKVEFLVSFYNNEISEKSEIFDDQFSVERPDGSNFTLKIRSTKLEDSAMYFCASSETSGIGETQYFGPGTRLLVL.

This clone was detected a few times. V and J are TRBV28 and TRBJ2-1; 8 bases line up with TRBD2. From germline, CDR1 is MDHEN and CDR2 SYDVKM. This CDR3 has 14 amino acids. Unmatched junction bases numbered 8, after V lost 8 bases and J lost 5 bases. The chain's CDR3 is CASQRELNHNEQFF. The CDR3 nucleotides read TGTGCCAGCCAGCGGGAGTTGAACCACAATGAGCAGTTCTTC.

The chain is built from TRBV7-8 and TRBJ2-2; the match to TRBD2 covers 11 bases. This CDR3 contains 17 residues. V lost 3 bases to trimming and J lost 1 base; unmatched junction nucleotides: 4. Germline V gene sequence: CDR1 SGHVS, CDR2 FQNEAQ. The CDR3 here is CASSLDLAGGNTGELFF. CDR3 bases: TGTGCCAGCAGCTTGGATCTAGCGGGGGGGAACACCGGGGAGCTGTTTTTT.

This rearrangement joins TRBV30 to TRBJ1-1; D is ambiguous. With 5 bases removed from V and 0 bases from J, the gap between germline ends came to 7 bases. The CDR3 contains 12 residues. The germline CDR1 and CDR2 sequences are GTSNPN and SVGIG (reference sequence). DNA for the CDR3: TGTGCCTGGGTGGAGATGAACACTGAAGCTTTCTTT. Encoded protein: CAWVEMNTEAFF. The variable domain in full, with the rest retrieved from reference TRBV30 and TRBJ1-1, is SQTIHQWPATLVQPVGSPLSLECTVEGTSNPNLYWYRQAAGRGLQLLFYSVGIGQISSEVPQNLSASRPQDRQFILSSKKLLLSDSGFYLCAWVEMNTEAFFGQGTRLTVV.

This clone has only one observation. The chain combines TRBV11-1 with TRBJ2-2; 8 bases are a match to TRBD2. CDR1 and CDR2 from the germline V gene are SGHAT and FQDESV (reference sequence). V lost 4 bases, J lost 5 bases, and 12 bases stayed unmatched. The CDR3 loop spans 17 amino acids. DNA for the CDR3: TGTGCCAGCAGCTATCGCGGGGGGAGTGGGTCTACCGGGGAGCTGTTTTTT. Encoded protein: CASSYRGGSGSTGELFF.

The V call is TRBV5-5, the J call TRBJ1-2; D unclear. The CDR3 length is 12 residues. V was clipped by 0 bases and J by 7 bases, with 7 bases between them. The germline V gene has CDR1 SGHKS and CDR2 YYEKEE (reference sequence). The CDR3 loop is CASSLGASGYTF. In DNA, the CDR3 is TGTGCCAGCAGCTTGGGGGCCTCTGGCTACACCTTC.

The chain uses TRBV27 and TRBJ2-1, with D hard to call. The CDR3 totals 11 residues. Per germline, CDR1 MNHEY and CDR2 SMNVEV (reference sequence). V was trimmed by 3 bases and J by 6 bases, leaving 3 bases between them. The CDR3 sequence is CASSFINEQFF. CDR3 sequence (DNA): TGTGCCAGCAGTTTTATCAATGAGCAGTTCTTC.

The chain couples TRBV28 to TRBJ2-3; 13 bases align to TRBD2. Germline CDR1 MDHEN, CDR2 SYDVKM. The CDR3 covers 17 residues. Trimming cost V 4 bases and J 6 bases; bases outside gene matches: 10. The CDR3 loop reads CASSSLGLAGRWDTQYF. CDR3 nucleotides: TGTGCCAGCAGTTCATTGGGACTAGCGGGGAGGTGGGATACGCAGTATTTT.

The chain is built from TRBV25-1 and TRBJ1-2, with D possibly TRBD1 on 5 matching bases. This CDR3 has 14 amino acids. V was cut by 2 bases and J by 5 bases, with 12 bases left in between. Germline lookup yields CDR1 MGHDK and CDR2 SYGVNS. The CDR3 region has the DNA TGTGCCAGCAGTGAAGATTCCAGGGCATATGGCTACACCTTC. Its translation is CASSEDSRAYGYTF.

J is TRBJ2-2 and V is TRBV9, with a weak D call TRBD1 (6 bases). Trimming left V 3 bases short and J 7 bases short, with 16 bases between. CDR1 SGDLS and CDR2 YYNGEE come from the germline V gene. This CDR3 spans 15 amino acids. The CDR3 region is CASSARDTEFGELFF. The CDR3 DNA sequence: TGTGCCAGCAGCGCCCGGGACACCGAGTTCGGGGAGCTGTTTTTT.

This clone was seen only a few times. The chain combines TRBV28 with TRBJ2-3; possibly TRBD1 for D (8 bases). The germline V gene has CDR1 MDHEN and CDR2 SYDVKM. The CDR3 length is 20 residues. Deletions cut 6 bases from V and 2 bases from J, with 30 bases between. CDR3 loop: CASSSGGRFSGEPHTDTQYF. DNA of the CDR3: TGTGCCAGCAGCTCAGGGGGCAGGTTCAGCGGGGAACCTCACACAGATACGCAGTATTTT.

The gene calls are TRBV6-5 and TRBJ2-2, with D possibly matching TRBD2 (5 bases). The CDR3 contains 13 residues. V was pared by 6 bases and J by 7 bases, with 12 bases between. The germline V gene encodes CDR1 MNHEY and CDR2 SVGAGI. The CDR3 DNA follows: TGTGCCAGCAGCTACGCGGCGGGCGGGGAGCTGTTTTTT. Translating gives CASSYAAGGELFF.

The chain recombines TRBV5-4 with TRBJ2-4; no firm D call. The V end was cut by 6 bases, the J end by 0 bases, with 10 bases between. The germline V gene encodes CDR1 SGHNT and CDR2 YYREEE (reference sequence). This CDR3 contains 14 residues. This CDR3 reads CASTADKAKNIQYF. The CDR3 DNA is TGTGCCAGCACCGCAGATAAAGCCAAAAACATTCAGTACTTC.

The chain is built from TRBV6-5 and TRBJ2-2, with TRBD1 identical over 7 bases. This CDR3 contains 15 residues. V lost 5 bases to trimming and J lost 5 bases; unmatched junction nucleotides: 8. Per the germline V gene, CDR1 is MNHEY and CDR2 is SVGAGI. In nucleotides, the CDR3 is TGTGCCAGCAGTGTTCGACAGGGAGAGACCGGGGAGCTGTTTTTT. Residues: CASSVRQGETGELFF.

In this sample, this clone turned up a few times. Only one base separates this from a far larger clonotype, so it likely reflects a read error. This chain joins TRBV5-1 and TRBJ1-1; no reliable D call. V gave up 4 bases and J gave up 0 bases, with 16 bases separating them. Germline assignment: CDR1 SGHRS and CDR2 YFSETQ. The CDR3 is made up of 16 amino acids. The CDR3: CASSAPAVSLNTEAFF. Here the CDR3 DNA reads TGCGCCAGCAGCGCACCGGCGGTCAGCCTGAACACTGAAGCTTTCTTT.

The rearrangement joins TRBV6-5 to TRBJ1-1; D not resolved. The CDR3 runs to 15 residues. V dropped 1 base and J dropped 1 base, with 10 bases sitting between them. Germline V gene sequence: CDR1 MNHEY, CDR2 SVGAGI. DNA of the CDR3: TGTGCCAGCAGTTACTGGGCGAGCAAGAACACTGAAGCTTTCTTT. Protein sequence: CASSYWASKNTEAFF.

V usage is TRBV11-1 and J usage is TRBJ2-7; D not certain. Germline V gene lookup returns CDR1 SGHAT and CDR2 FQDESV (reference sequence). The V gene lost 5 bases and the J gene lost 4 bases, with 6 bases spanning the gap. This CDR3 region has 11 residues. CDR3 DNA sequence: TGTGCCAGCAGCCTTAATTACGAGCAGTACTTC. Its translation: CASSLNYEQYF.

The chain has TRBV30 and TRBJ1-5; a possible D gene is TRBD1 (6 bases). Trimming left V 0 bases short and J 9 bases short, with 18 bases between. The V gene's germline CDR1 is GTSNPN and CDR2 SVGIG (reference sequence). This CDR3 region has 15 residues. The CDR3 region is CAWSVSGGGESPQHF. CDR3 bases: TGTGCCTGGAGTGTGTCAGGAGGGGGGGAATCGCCCCAGCATTTT.

The V call is TRBV5-5, the J call TRBJ2-2, with 7 positions matching TRBD1. Trimming removed 0 bases from V and 8 bases from J; junction bases left unmatched: 4. Germline values: CDR1 SGHKS, CDR2 YYEKEE (reference sequence). This CDR3 region has 14 residues. The CDR3 is CASSLGPGGGELFF. CDR3 DNA: TGTGCCAGCAGCTTGGGGCCAGGGGGTGGGGAGCTGTTTTTT.

The V gene is TRBV6-1, the J gene TRBJ1-2, with unresolved D. CDR3 length: 14 residues. V was shortened by 2 bases and J by 2 bases, with 9 bases between the two germline ends. Germline V gene data show CDR1 as MNHNS and CDR2 as SASEGT. CDR3 coding DNA: TGTGCCAGCAGTGAAAGCGGCAGGAACTATGGCTACACCTTC. Its protein product is CASSESGRNYGYTF.

The chain recombines TRBV2 with TRBJ2-7, with a weak D call TRBD2 (5 bases). V was pared by 1 base and J by 5 bases, with 18 bases between. CDR3 length equals 16 residues. CDR1 SNHLY and CDR2 FYNNEI come from the germline V gene. DNA for the CDR3: TGTGCCAGCAGTGAAGGTCGGGCCCTTAAGGGAGACGAGCAGTACTTC. Amino acids: CASSEGRALKGDEQYF.